Listed here are 26 T cell receptor beta chains from one sample, sequenced in a study of shared clonotypes between healthy human individuals (dated by TCRdb to 2019 to 2021). The library relied on the immunoSEQ multiplex PCR assay. TCRdb stores this immuneACCESS table with in-frame sequences only. Part of the clones is absent; in the studies checked, under half of the shortfall reflects unresolved V genes, and no reason is known for the rest. The sample has about 2.4 million clones on record, 90% to 95% of them singletons. Approximately 0.36% of the sample is in the top ten clones. Specimen: naive CD4+ T cells from PBMCs. Read against the paper, the sample's cell subset or site label means: CD45RA+ positively selected. The receptor source for this set is a man between 18 and 35 years old in good health. Some clones in this sample may be carry-over from other donors' samples.

V is TRBV7-2 and J is TRBJ2-3; D remains unclear. Germline loops: CDR1 SGHTA, CDR2 FQGNSA. This CDR3 spans 15 amino acids. Trimming took off 2 bases at V and 6 bases at J, with 15 bases between the two ends. In DNA form, the CDR3 reads TGTGCCAGCAGCTTAATGGGGTCGACGATTGATACGCAGTATTTT. It encodes CASSLMGSTIDTQYF.

The chain recombines TRBV9 with TRBJ2-1; D might be TRBD1 (5 bases). V was trimmed by 0 bases and J by 3 bases, leaving 10 bases between them. Per the germline V gene, CDR1 is SGDLS and CDR2 is YYNGEE. The CDR3 length is 15 residues. CDR3 sequence: CASSVGTPVYNEQFF. CDR3 nucleotides: TGTGCCAGCAGCGTAGGGACACCGGTCTACAATGAGCAGTTCTTC.

The V gene is TRBV11-3, the J gene TRBJ2-3; D is ambiguous. Germline-derived CDR1 and CDR2 are SGHNT and YENEEA. The CDR3 extends over 15 amino acids. V lost 1 base, J lost 3 bases, and 11 bases lay in between. DNA of the CDR3: TGTGCCAGCAGCTTAGGGGTTACGAGTACAGATACGCAGTATTTT. Amino acids: CASSLGVTSTDTQYF.

As regards this clone: The sample contains more than one DNA sequence encoding this CDR3. This sequence joins TRBV5-1 and TRBJ2-7, with D possibly matching TRBD1 (6 bases). Germline V gene data show CDR1 as SGHRS and CDR2 as YFSETQ. The ends were cut back, 0 bases at V and 2 bases at J, with 9 bases in the middle. This CDR3 contains 14 residues. CDR3 nucleotides: TGCGCCAGCAGCTTGGGCAGGGGACCCTACGAGCAGTACTTC. Protein product: CASSLGRGPYEQYF.

The rearrangement links TRBV4-2 to TRBJ1-5, with D tentatively TRBD1 (5 bases). Germline assignment: CDR1 LGHNA and CDR2 YNFKEQ. V was pared by 1 base and J by 6 bases, with 10 bases between. The CDR3 totals 14 residues. CDR3 in amino acids: CASSQGGFGQPQHF. CDR3 DNA: TGTGCCAGCAGCCAAGGGGGGTTCGGTCAGCCCCAGCATTTT.

The chain has TRBV15 and TRBJ1-5; D ambiguous. V lost 1 base and J 7 bases, leaving 8 bases between the germline ends. The CDR3 has 13 amino acids. Germline-derived CDR1 and CDR2 are LNHNV and YYDKDF (reference sequence). The CDR3 here is CATSRAESQPQHF. The CDR3 DNA reads as TGTGCCACCAGCAGAGCAGAGTCCCAGCCCCAGCATTTT.

This chain connects TRBV28 to TRBJ2-1; D is ambiguous. CDR3 length: 12 residues. V lost 5 bases, J lost 6 bases, and 8 bases lay in between. CDR1 and CDR2 from the germline V gene are MDHEN and SYDVKM. The CDR3 region has the DNA TGTGCCAGCAGTCTAGTATTCAATGAGCAGTTCTTC. Translation gives CASSLVFNEQFF.

The chain links TRBV27 to TRBJ1-1, with TRBD1 identical over 8 bases. CDR3 length: 18 residues. From germline, CDR1 is MNHEY and CDR2 SMNVEV (reference sequence). The V segment lost 2 bases and the J segment 1 base; nucleotides outside the gene matches: 12. Here the CDR3 DNA reads TGTGCCAGCAGTTTAAAGTCGGCAGGGGGCGTGGGGAACACTGAAGCTTTCTTT. Translation gives CASSLKSAGGVGNTEAFF.

The V and J genes are TRBV29-1 and TRBJ2-3; unclear D gene. The germline V and J ends were trimmed by 4 bases and 2 bases, with 7 bases remaining between them. From germline, CDR1 is SQVTM and CDR2 ANQGSEA. This CDR3 is 12 amino acids long. The CDR3 here is CSVVPPTDTQYF. CDR3 nucleotide sequence: TGCAGCGTTGTACCACCCACAGATACGCAGTATTTT.

V usage is TRBV27 and J usage is TRBJ2-7; D is undetermined. Trimming pared 8 bases from V and 0 bases from J, leaving 14 bases between. Germline lookup yields CDR1 MNHEY and CDR2 SMNVEV (reference sequence). The CDR3 runs to 14 residues. DNA for the CDR3: TGTGCCAGCTCCCGTCGCCTTAGCTCCTACGAGCAGTACTTC. It is translated as CASSRRLSSYEQYF.

This clone has a single count. The chain has TRBV6-5 and TRBJ1-1; D is ambiguous. The V gene lost 6 bases and the J gene lost 0 bases, with 14 bases spanning the gap. The germline V gene has CDR1 MNHEY and CDR2 SVGAGI. The CDR3 runs 15 residues. The CDR3 DNA reads TGTGCCAGCAGGGACCTGCTGAGATTGAACACTGAAGCTTTCTTT. Translating gives CASRDLLRLNTEAFF.

CDR3 region: CATSRGLGGTYEQYF. CDR3 in DNA: TGTGCCACCAGCAGAGGTCTAGGCGGTACCTACGAGCAGTACTTC. V and J are TRBV15 and TRBJ2-7; D is undetermined. The CDR3 length is 15 residues. V lost 1 base, J lost 2 bases, and 12 bases lay in between. Germline-derived CDR1 and CDR2 are LNHNV and YYDKDF (reference sequence).

Regarding this clone: Other DNA sequences from this sample encode an identical CDR3 as well. This sequence joins TRBV5-1 and TRBJ1-4, with 11 bases matching TRBD1. Germline V CDR1 and CDR2: SGHRS, YFSETQ. J lost 8 bases, V lost 4 bases, and 7 bases had no gene match. The CDR3 covers 15 residues. The CDR3 coding sequence is TGCGCCAGCAGCCCCGGGACAGGGGGAGGAGAAAAACTGTTTTTT. The encoded protein is CASSPGTGGGEKLFF. The full variable domain, in which reference TRBV5-1 and TRBJ1-4 provide the parts outside the CDR3, is KAGVTQTPRYLIKTRGQQVTLSCSPISGHRSVSWYQQTPGQGLQFLFEYFSETQRNKGNFPGRFSGRQFSNSRSEMNVSTLELGDSALYLCASSPGTGGGEKLFFGSGTQLSVL.

The chain is built from TRBV6-5 and TRBJ2-7; 7 nucleotides line up with TRBD2. Per germline, CDR1 MNHEY and CDR2 SVGAGI. The CDR3 sequence is 13 residues long. Unmatched junction bases numbered 5, after V lost 4 bases and J lost 5 bases. CDR3 sequence (DNA): TGTGCCAGCAGTTTGGTGGGGGGGAACGAGCAGTACTTC. Protein sequence: CASSLVGGNEQYF.

The V and J genes are TRBV25-1 and TRBJ1-6; possible D gene TRBD1, 5 bases. V gave up 7 bases and J gave up 13 bases, with 17 bases separating them. Looked up from germline, CDR1 is MGHDK and CDR2 is SYGVNS. The CDR3 has 13 residues. CDR3 nucleotide sequence: TGTGCCAGCACTCAAGGGGTAGGCCTCCCCCTCCACTTT. This encodes CASTQGVGLPLHF.

The chain links TRBV10-1 to TRBJ2-1, with TRBD2 matching over 10 bases. Looked up from germline, CDR1 is WNHNN and CDR2 is SYGVQD (reference sequence). After removal of 4 bases from V and 4 bases from J, the junction contained 7 bases not matched to a gene. CDR3 length: 16 amino acids. This CDR3 is CASSGAPSGSYNEQFF. CDR3 DNA sequence: TGCGCCAGCAGTGGGGCCCCTAGCGGGAGTTACAATGAGCAGTTCTTC.

Note on this clone: Other DNA sequences in the sample encode the same CDR3. The rearrangement uses TRBV28 and TRBJ2-5; unclear D gene. The germline V gene has CDR1 MDHEN and CDR2 SYDVKM. The V end lost 2 bases, the J end lost 4 bases, and 5 bases lay between the germline ends. The CDR3 has 12 residues. CDR3: CASSLLGETQYF. CDR3 DNA: TGTGCCAGCAGTTTACTGGGAGAGACCCAGTACTTC.

CDR3 bases: TGTGCCAGCAGCTTACTAGGGACAGGGTACCAGAATGAGCAGTTCTTC. This codes for CASSLLGTGYQNEQFF. This rearrangement joins TRBV7-9 to TRBJ2-1; 9 bases are a match to TRBD1. Germline assignment: CDR1 SEHNR and CDR2 FQNEAQ (reference sequence). The CDR3 loop spans 16 amino acids. V lost 2 bases to trimming and J lost 7 bases; unmatched junction nucleotides: 9.

The V gene is TRBV7-3, the J gene TRBJ2-7, with D possibly matching TRBD1 (6 bases). V lost 2 bases to trimming and J lost 4 bases, with 15 bases between them. The CDR3 sequence is 15 residues long. Germline-derived CDR1 and CDR2 are SGHTA and FQGTGA. The CDR3 sequence is CASSLGTQGRYEQYF. The CDR3 DNA reads TGTGCCAGCAGCTTAGGGACACAGGGAAGATACGAGCAGTACTTC.

The genes are TRBV28 and TRBJ2-1; D is ambiguous. Trimming shortened V by 5 bases and J by 6 bases, and 11 bases separated the two germline ends. Germline V gene data show CDR1 as MDHEN and CDR2 as SYDVKM. This CDR3 spans 13 amino acids. DNA of the CDR3: TGTGCCAGCAGTCCCCCTTTGGGCAATGAGCAGTTCTTC. Translating gives CASSPPLGNEQFF.

The chain joins TRBV5-1 to TRBJ2-2; possibly TRBD2 for D (5 bases). V gave up 0 bases and J gave up 6 bases, with 9 bases separating them. The CDR3 is 14 amino acids. Germline V gene data show CDR1 as SGHRS and CDR2 as YFSETQ. CDR3 DNA: TGCGCCAGCAGCTTGGTACGGGGTTCCGGGGAGCTGTTTTTT. Translated, it gives CASSLVRGSGELFF.

This chain connects TRBV7-9 to TRBJ1-5; 7 positions agree with TRBD1. The junction had 8 bases not matched to a gene; V was cut back by 1 base and J by 5 bases. The CDR3 extends over 16 amino acids. Germline assignment: CDR1 SEHNR and CDR2 FQNEAQ (reference sequence). The CDR3 coding sequence is TGTGCCAGCAGCTTAGAACAGGGGACCTCTTATCAGCCCCAGCATTTT. Residues: CASSLEQGTSYQPQHF.

In DNA form, the CDR3 reads TGTGCCAGCAGCTTTGGATCAGGGGGCGCGGGAAACACCATATATTTT. The encoded protein is CASSFGSGGAGNTIYF. V gene TRBV11-2 combines with J gene TRBJ1-3; 8 bases line up with TRBD1. Germline CDR1 and CDR2: SGHAT and FQNNGV. The CDR3 spans 16 residues. Trimming cost V 3 bases and J 4 bases; bases outside gene matches: 8.

The chain is built from TRBV2 and TRBJ2-7, with 9 nucleotides matching TRBD2. Germline lookup yields CDR1 SNHLY and CDR2 FYNNEI. The junction had 12 bases not matched to a gene; V was cut back by 7 bases and J by 11 bases. The CDR3 loop spans 13 amino acids. CDR3: CASIQTSGRPEYF. CDR3 DNA: TGTGCCAGCATTCAGACTAGCGGACGTCCGGAGTACTTC.

V gene TRBV27 combines with J gene TRBJ1-5; 7 bases fit TRBD1. This CDR3 comprises 15 residues. V trimming: 5 bases; J trimming: 3 bases; junction bases outside the gene matches: 7. The V gene's germline CDR1 is MNHEY and CDR2 SMNVEV (reference sequence). As DNA, the CDR3 is TGTGCCAGCAGTGAGCACAGGGGCTCCAATCAGCCCCAGCATTTT. Translated, it gives CASSEHRGSNQPQHF.

The chain recombines TRBV5-1 with TRBJ1-1, with D perhaps TRBD1 (5 bases). The germline gives CDR1 SGHRS, CDR2 YFSETQ. V lost 5 bases and J 1 base, leaving 9 bases between the germline ends. The CDR3 length is 13 residues. CDR3 nucleotide sequence: TGCGCCAGCAGGGCCAGGGCGAACACTGAAGCTTTCTTT. This sequence encodes CASRARANTEAFF.